Below are 32 T cell receptor beta chains sequenced from a single sample in a study of T cells in Graves' hyperthyroidism and ophthalmopathy. RNA transcripts gave rise to amplified TCR beta CDR3 regions. HTBI primers drove first-round RT-PCR of the TCR CDR3. TCRdb fed the multiplex PCR reads into MiXCR, producing one record per CDR3 protein. This sample has hundreds of thousands of distinct CDR3 sequences; 15% to 20% occur once, and the top ten carry 3.7%. Input material: blood. The receptors stem from a woman aged 18-29 years with Graves' hyperthyroidism.

This clonotype was counted ten times or more. The chain joins TRBV6-1 to TRBJ2-7; the match to TRBD1 covers 10 bases. The V and J ends lost 3 bases and 2 bases, in that order; junction bases with no gene match: 4. Germline V gene lookup returns CDR1 MNHNS and CDR2 SASEGT. The CDR3 runs 15 residues. CDR3 nucleotide sequence: TGTGCCAGCAGTGAGACCGGGACAGGGGCCTACGAGCAGTACTTC. It codes for CASSETGTGAYEQYF.

This clonotype showed up many times. The chain has TRBV13 and TRBJ2-7; 7 bases align to TRBD2. Germline CDR1 and CDR2: PRHDT and FYEKMQ (reference sequence). This CDR3 comprises 14 residues. After removal of 5 bases from V and 7 bases from J, the junction contained 11 bases not matched to a gene. The CDR3 DNA is TGTGCCAGCAGCCTTAGCGGGTCCTTGGGGGAGCAGTACTTC. Translated: CASSLSGSLGEQYF.

This clonotype was counted ten times or more. The rearrangement uses TRBV6-1 and TRBJ1-1; 7 bases align to TRBD1. Germline V gives CDR1 MNHNS, CDR2 SASEGT. This CDR3 is built from 13 residues. J gave up 6 bases and V 8 bases, and 9 bases lay outside the gene matches. In DNA, the CDR3 is TGTGCCAGCGGAAGACAGGGTCTCGCTGAAGCTTTCTTT. Protein sequence: CASGRQGLAEAFF.

This clonotype was found many times. The V and J genes are TRBV6-1 and TRBJ1-1, with a weak D call TRBD1 (5 bases). V was clipped by 5 bases and J by 6 bases, with 13 bases between them. The germline V gene has CDR1 MNHNS and CDR2 SASEGT. The CDR3 totals 13 residues. The CDR3 DNA reads TGTGCCAGCAGTACGGGGGAATCGGCTGAAGCTTTCTTT. It specifies CASSTGESAEAFF.

This clonotype occurred a few times. This chain connects TRBV18 to TRBJ1-3, with D uncertain. The V end lost 3 bases, the J end lost 0 bases, and 12 bases lay between the germline ends. The CDR3 consists of 16 residues. Per germline, CDR1 KGHSH and CDR2 LQKENI. CDR3: CASSPETSYSGNTIYF. The CDR3 DNA is TGTGCCAGCTCACCCGAGACATCTTACTCTGGAAACACCATATATTTT.

The chain employs TRBV7-3 and TRBJ2-5; D is perhaps TRBD1 (6 bases). The germline CDR1 and CDR2 sequences are SGHTA and FQGTGA. Deletions cut 1 base from V and 3 bases from J, with 12 bases between. The length of the CDR3 is 15 residues. The CDR3 bases are TGTGCCAGCAGCTTAATTCCAGGGGTCGAAGAGACCCAGTACTTC. Residues: CASSLIPGVEETQYF.

This chain links TRBV12-3 or TRBV12-4 with TRBJ2-5; D ambiguous. The ends were cut back, 3 bases at V and 5 bases at J, with 10 bases in the middle. CDR3 length: 13 residues. This CDR3 reads CASSLGKAETQYF. CDR3 bases: TGTGCCAGCAGTTTGGGGAAAGCGGAGACCCAGTACTTC.

Details on this clonotype: A much larger clone differs by one base, so this may be a read error. V is TRBV20-1 and J is TRBJ1-2; D uncertain. The germline CDR1 and CDR2 sequences are DFQATT and SNEGSKA (reference sequence). The CDR3 consists of 16 residues. V lost 1 base and J 6 bases, leaving 21 bases between the germline ends. This CDR3 is CSARGLGVGQSHGYTF. As DNA, the CDR3 is TGCAGTGCTAGAGGTCTTGGGGTCGGGCAGTCCCATGGCTACACCTTC.

At least ten counts were recorded for this clonotype. The gene calls are TRBV18 and TRBJ2-5, with 10 positions matching TRBD2. In germline, CDR1 is KGHSH, CDR2 LQKENI. This CDR3 spans 16 amino acids. The J segment lost 5 bases and the V segment lost 3 bases, leaving 9 bases of the junction unmatched. This chain's CDR3 is CASSPASGGALETQYF. DNA for the CDR3: TGTGCCAGCTCACCGGCGAGCGGGGGGGCGTTGGAGACCCAGTACTTC. Together with reference TRBV18 and TRBJ2-5, the CDR3 gives the full variable domain: NAGVMQNPRHLVRRRGQEARLRCSPMKGHSHVYWYRQLPEEGLKFMVYLQKENIIDESGMPKERFSAEFPKEGPSILRIQQVVRGDSAAYFCASSPASGGALETQYFGPGTRLLVL.

Ten or more counts support this clonotype. V is TRBV24-1 and J is TRBJ1-5; D is perhaps TRBD1 (5 bases). CDR1 KGHDR and CDR2 SFDVKD come from the germline V gene. V lost 4 bases and J lost 0, with 9 bases in between. The CDR3 runs to 15 residues. CDR3: CATSEGTHSNQPQHF. The CDR3 region has the DNA TGTGCCACCAGTGAGGGGACCCATAGCAATCAGCCCCAGCATTTT.

This clonotype was seen at least ten times. V usage is TRBV7-8 and J usage is TRBJ1-2; D unclear. The CDR3 has 12 amino acids. Germline-derived CDR1 and CDR2 are SGHVS and FQNEAQ. Trimming removed 8 bases at V and 4 bases at J, with 11 bases between. CDR3: CASGRDIYGYTF. Written as DNA, the CDR3 is TGTGCCAGCGGACGGGATATCTATGGCTACACCTTC.

This clonotype was seen many times. V and J are TRBV2 and TRBJ1-3; 9 bases are a match to TRBD1. With 5 bases clipped from V and 4 bases from J, the junction kept 6 bases outside the gene matches. The length of the CDR3 is 15 residues. CDR1 is SNHLY, CDR2 FYNNEI, per germline. The chain's CDR3 is CASSPPGQGGNTIYF. The CDR3 region has the DNA TGTGCCAGCAGTCCACCGGGACAGGGAGGAAACACCATATATTTT.

This clonotype was seen at least ten times. The chain employs TRBV12-3 or TRBV12-4 and TRBJ2-5; 7 nucleotides match TRBD1. Trimming at V came to 8 bases and at J to 1 base, leaving 7 bases not matched to a gene. This CDR3 has 14 residues. The CDR3 DNA sequence: TGTGCCAGCGGAGACAGGGCAACCCAAGAGACCCAGTACTTC. Translation: CASGDRATQETQYF.

In this sample, this clonotype turned up many times. The chain uses TRBV15 and TRBJ1-1; D is unresolved. Trimming took 5 bases from V and 0 from J, leaving 13 bases between them. In germline, CDR1 is LNHNV, CDR2 YYDKDF (reference sequence). The CDR3 sequence is 15 residues long. The CDR3 here is CATSEESRVNTEAFF. The DNA of the CDR3 is TGTGCCACCAGCGAAGAGTCTCGGGTGAACACTGAAGCTTTCTTT.

The table lists this clonotype with many counts. This chain links TRBV4-1 with TRBJ1-5; 9 nucleotides line up with TRBD1. Germline CDR1 reads MGHRA; CDR2 reads YSYEKL. V lost 4 bases and J lost 1; bases outside the gene matches: 5. CDR3 length: 16 amino acids. CDR3 sequence: CASSPVGQGSNQPQHF. CDR3 nucleotide sequence: TGCGCCAGCAGCCCCGTGGGACAGGGAAGCAATCAGCCCCAGCATTTT.

The CDR3 DNA sequence: TGTGCCAGCACTTCAGCGGGAACCTACGAGCAGTACTTC. Translation: CASTSAGTYEQYF. The chain is built from TRBV12-3 or TRBV12-4 and TRBJ2-7, with 7 bases that match TRBD2. The CDR3 length is 13 residues. The V gene end was trimmed by 7 bases and the J gene end by 2 bases; junction bases not matched to a gene: 5.

Many counts were recorded for this clonotype. V usage is TRBV30 and J usage is TRBJ1-2, with 10 bases aligning to TRBD1. J was trimmed by 7 bases and V by 8 bases; bases with no gene match: 4. CDR3 size: 11 residues. Per germline, CDR1 GTSNPN and CDR2 SVGIG (reference sequence). This chain's CDR3 is CAGRTGGGYTF. The CDR3 DNA sequence: TGTGCCGGACGGACAGGGGGTGGCTACACCTTC. The variable domain in full, with the rest retrieved from reference TRBV30 and TRBJ1-2, is SQTIHQWPATLVQPVGSPLSLECTVEGTSNPNLYWYRQAAGRGLQLLFYSVGIGQISSEVPQNLSASRPQDRQFILSSKKLLLSDSGFYLCAGRTGGGYTFGSGTRLTVV.

This clonotype was seen at least ten times. The gene calls are TRBV12-3 or TRBV12-4 and TRBJ2-5, with D hard to call. The CDR3 is 13 residues long. The V and J ends lost 3 bases and 0 bases respectively, with 5 bases between them. CDR3 nucleotides: TGTGCCAGCAGTTTGAGGCACCAAGAGACCCAGTACTTC. Translation gives CASSLRHQETQYF.

This clonotype came up a few times. The chain joins TRBV13 to TRBJ1-1; D remains unclear. CDR3 length: 15 amino acids. The ends were cut back, 1 base at V and 4 bases at J, with 13 bases in the middle. Germline lookup yields CDR1 PRHDT and CDR2 FYEKMQ (reference sequence). The CDR3 sequence is CASSLVKVWGTEAFF. CDR3 in DNA: TGTGCCAGCAGCTTAGTGAAGGTTTGGGGCACTGAAGCTTTCTTT. Complete variable domain (other parts from reference TRBV13 and TRBJ1-1): AAGVIQSPRHLIKEKRETATLKCYPIPRHDTVYWYQQGPGQDPQFLISFYEKMQSDKGSIPDRFSAQQFSDYHSELNMSSLELGDSALYFCASSLVKVWGTEAFFGQGTRLTVV.

The chain joins TRBV7-8 to TRBJ2-5, with D uncertain. Trimming removed 0 bases from V and 5 bases from J, with 10 bases in between. The CDR3 is 14 amino acids. CDR1 SGHVS and CDR2 FQNEAQ come from the germline V gene. The CDR3 loop is CASSLAIGGETQYF. Here the CDR3 DNA reads TGTGCCAGCAGCTTAGCCATAGGTGGGGAGACCCAGTACTTC.

This clonotype has ten or more counts. V usage is TRBV20-1 and J usage is TRBJ2-7; D is undetermined. CDR1 and CDR2 (germline): DFQATT, SNEGSKA (reference sequence). CDR3 size: 10 residues. Trimming cost V 3 bases and J 5 bases, with 5 bases left between them. CDR3 loop: CSASDNEQYF. CDR3 bases: TGCAGTGCTAGCGATAACGAGCAGTACTTC.

This clonotype showed up just a few times. The rearrangement joins TRBV14 to TRBJ2-5; D gene unclear. Trimming stripped 0 bases from V and 5 bases from J, with 13 bases between. The CDR3 loop spans 15 amino acids. Looked up from germline, CDR1 is SGHDN and CDR2 is FVKESK. CDR3 bases: TGTGCCAGCAGCCAAGAGCCCTATCTTGGGGAGACCCAGTACTTC. It is translated as CASSQEPYLGETQYF.

At least ten counts were recorded for this clonotype. The rearrangement joins TRBV12-5 to TRBJ2-5; D perhaps matches TRBD2 (7 bases). CDR3 size: 13 residues. Germline CDR1 is LGHNT and CDR2 is FRNRAP. V dropped 7 bases and J dropped 5 bases, with 14 bases sitting between them. Written as DNA, the CDR3 is TGTGCTAGTGCCCGGGGGGCCCGGGAGACCCAGTACTTC. Encoded protein: CASARGARETQYF. Using reference TRBV12-5 and TRBJ2-5 for the parts outside the CDR3, the full variable domain is DARVTQTPRHKVTEMGQEVTMRCQPILGHNTVFWYRQTMMQGLELLAYFRNRAPLDDSGMPKDRFSAEMPDATLATLKIQPSEPRDSAVYFCASARGARETQYFGPGTRLLVL.

In its sample, this clonotype was seen many times. The gene calls are TRBV30 and TRBJ1-6; D possibly corresponds to TRBD1 (5 bases). The CDR3 spans 14 residues. Germline V gene data show CDR1 as GTSNPN and CDR2 as SVGIG (reference sequence). V was pared by 0 bases and J by 10 bases, with 13 bases between. This chain's CDR3 is CAWSVGQGKSPLHF. Written as DNA, the CDR3 is TGTGCCTGGAGTGTTGGGCAGGGAAAATCACCCCTCCACTTT.

The chain has TRBV24-1 and TRBJ2-5; D perhaps matches TRBD2 (6 bases). The length of the CDR3 is 15 residues. Between the trimmed V and J ends, which lost 3 bases and 0 bases, there was a span of 10 bases. Germline V gene lookup returns CDR1 KGHDR and CDR2 SFDVKD. CDR3 sequence (DNA): TGTGCCACCAGTGATCAGGCTAGCGACCAAGAGACCCAGTACTTC. Translating gives CATSDQASDQETQYF.

This clonotype was detected many times. The rearrangement joins TRBV4-2 to TRBJ2-7; either TRBD1 or TRBD2 may supply D (6 bases each). The CDR3 sequence is 14 residues long. Germline V gene data show CDR1 as LGHNA and CDR2 as YNFKEQ. Trimming took off 1 base at V and 2 bases at J, with 9 bases between the two ends. In DNA form, the CDR3 reads TGTGCCAGCAGCCAAGCAGGGGAGGCCTACGAGCAGTACTTC. This gives the protein CASSQAGEAYEQYF.

In the case of this clonotype: With a much larger clone just one base away, this may be a read error. This chain uses TRBV12-3 or TRBV12-4 with TRBJ2-3, with 11 bases aligning to TRBD2. The CDR3 has 16 amino acids. This CDR3 is CASSSSSGGHTDTRYF. Written as DNA, the CDR3 is TGTGCCAGCAGTTCCTCTAGCGGGGGGCACACAGATACGCGGTATTTT.

In regard to this clonotype: A much larger clone differs by one base, so this may be a read error. Since no conserved phenylalanine or tryptophan closes the CDR3, a read error is the likely cause. The V and J genes are TRBV2 and TRBJ1-1; 9 nucleotides agree with TRBD1. The J segment lost 6 bases and the V segment lost 6 bases, leaving 5 bases of the junction unmatched. The CDR3 is made up of 13 amino acids. Germline V gene data show CDR1 as SNHLY and CDR2 as FYNNEI. CDR3 DNA sequence: TGTGCCAGCAGACTCCGGACAGGGGCTGAAGCTTTCTTG. Encoded protein: CASRLRTGAEAFL.

This clonotype occurred many times. This chain joins TRBV11-1 and TRBJ2-2; D is uncertain. CDR3 size: 18 residues. The germline V gene encodes CDR1 SGHAT and CDR2 FQDESV (reference sequence). Trimming took off 1 base at V and 5 bases at J, with 20 bases between the two ends. The CDR3 DNA reads as TGTGCCAGCAGCTTAGTCAGCACTCGGGTTGTATGGACCGGGGAGCTGTTTTTT. It is translated as CASSLVSTRVVWTGELFF.

This clonotype was counted many times. V is TRBV9 and J is TRBJ2-7; 7 bases are shared with TRBD1. The CDR3 runs 14 residues. The V gene end was trimmed by 3 bases and the J gene end by 2 bases; junction bases not matched to a gene: 5. Germline assignment: CDR1 SGDLS and CDR2 YYNGEE. CDR3 in DNA: TGTGCCAGCAGCGCCGGGGACAGCACCTACGAGCAGTACTTC. As protein: CASSAGDSTYEQYF.

The table lists this clonotype with many counts. The rearrangement joins TRBV6-2 or TRBV6-3 to TRBJ1-5; 8 bases match TRBD1. The CDR3 sequence is 15 residues long. The germline CDR1 and CDR2 sequences are MNHEY and SVGEGT. Losses at the gene ends were 5 bases for V and 5 bases for J; bases not matched to a gene: 8. Written as DNA, the CDR3 is TGTGCCAGCAGTCACCCCACAGGGGGGTATCAGCCCCAGCATTTT. It translates to CASSHPTGGYQPQHF.

This clonotype was seen at least ten times. The rearrangement uses TRBV12-3 or TRBV12-4 and TRBJ2-5, with 10 bases aligning to TRBD2. V shed 7 bases, J shed 4 bases, and the junction held 9 bases outside the gene matches. The length of the CDR3 is 15 residues. CDR3 residues: CASTKRGGLGETQYF. In DNA, the CDR3 is TGTGCCAGCACAAAGCGGGGGGGCCTTGGAGAGACCCAGTACTTC.